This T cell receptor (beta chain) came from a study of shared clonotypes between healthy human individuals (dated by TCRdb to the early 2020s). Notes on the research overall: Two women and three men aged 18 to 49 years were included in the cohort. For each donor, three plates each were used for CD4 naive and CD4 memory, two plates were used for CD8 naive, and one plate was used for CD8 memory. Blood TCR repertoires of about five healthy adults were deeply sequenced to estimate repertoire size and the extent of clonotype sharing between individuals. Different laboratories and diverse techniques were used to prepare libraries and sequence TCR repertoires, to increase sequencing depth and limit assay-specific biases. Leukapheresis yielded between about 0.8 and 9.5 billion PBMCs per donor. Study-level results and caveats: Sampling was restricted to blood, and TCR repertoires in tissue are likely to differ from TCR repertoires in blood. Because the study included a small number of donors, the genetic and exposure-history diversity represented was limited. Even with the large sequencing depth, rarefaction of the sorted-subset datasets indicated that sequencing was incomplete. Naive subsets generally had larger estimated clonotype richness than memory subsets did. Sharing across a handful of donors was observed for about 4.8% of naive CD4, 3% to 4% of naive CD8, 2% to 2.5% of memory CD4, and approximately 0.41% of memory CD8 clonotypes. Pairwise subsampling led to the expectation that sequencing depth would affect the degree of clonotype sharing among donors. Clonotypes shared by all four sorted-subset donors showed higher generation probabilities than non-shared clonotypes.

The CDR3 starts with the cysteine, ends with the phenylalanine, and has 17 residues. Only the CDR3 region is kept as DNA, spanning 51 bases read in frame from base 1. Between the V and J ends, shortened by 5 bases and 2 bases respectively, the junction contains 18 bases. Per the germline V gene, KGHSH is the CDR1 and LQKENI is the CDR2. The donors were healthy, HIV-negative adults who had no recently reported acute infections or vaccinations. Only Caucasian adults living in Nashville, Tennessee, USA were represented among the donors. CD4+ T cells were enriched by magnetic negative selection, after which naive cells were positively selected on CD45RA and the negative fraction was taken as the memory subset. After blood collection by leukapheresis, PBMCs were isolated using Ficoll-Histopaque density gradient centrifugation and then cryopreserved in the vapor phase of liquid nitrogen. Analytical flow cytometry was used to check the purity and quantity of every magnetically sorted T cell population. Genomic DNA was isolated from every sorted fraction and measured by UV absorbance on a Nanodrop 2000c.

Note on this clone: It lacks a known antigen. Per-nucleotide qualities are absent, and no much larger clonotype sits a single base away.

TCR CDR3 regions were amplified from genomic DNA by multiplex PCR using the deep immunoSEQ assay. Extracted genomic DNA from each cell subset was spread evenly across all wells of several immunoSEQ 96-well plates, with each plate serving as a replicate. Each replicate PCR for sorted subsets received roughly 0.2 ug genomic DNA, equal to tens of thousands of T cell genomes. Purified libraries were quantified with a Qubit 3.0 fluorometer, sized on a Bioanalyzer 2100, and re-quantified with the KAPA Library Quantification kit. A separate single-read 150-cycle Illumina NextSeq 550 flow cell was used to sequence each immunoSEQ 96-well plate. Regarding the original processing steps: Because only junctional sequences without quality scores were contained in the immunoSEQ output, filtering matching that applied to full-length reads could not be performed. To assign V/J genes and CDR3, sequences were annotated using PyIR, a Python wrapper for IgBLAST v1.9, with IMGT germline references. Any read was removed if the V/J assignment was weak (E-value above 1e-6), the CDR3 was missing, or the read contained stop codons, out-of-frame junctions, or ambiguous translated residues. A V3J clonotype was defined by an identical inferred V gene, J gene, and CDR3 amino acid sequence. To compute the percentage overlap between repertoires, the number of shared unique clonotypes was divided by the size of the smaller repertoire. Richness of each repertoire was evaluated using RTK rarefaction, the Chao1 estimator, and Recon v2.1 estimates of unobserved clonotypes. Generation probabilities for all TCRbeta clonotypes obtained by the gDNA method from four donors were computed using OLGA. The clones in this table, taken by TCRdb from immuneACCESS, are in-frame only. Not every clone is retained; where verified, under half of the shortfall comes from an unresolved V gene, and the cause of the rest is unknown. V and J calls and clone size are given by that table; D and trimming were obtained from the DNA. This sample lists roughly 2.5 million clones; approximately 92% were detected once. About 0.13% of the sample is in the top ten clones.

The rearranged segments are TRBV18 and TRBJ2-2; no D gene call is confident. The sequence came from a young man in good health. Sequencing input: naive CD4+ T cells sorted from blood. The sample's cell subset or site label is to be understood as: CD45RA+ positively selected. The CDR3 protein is CASSGLSQIGNTGELFF. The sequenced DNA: TGTGCCAGCTCAGGATTGAGTCAAATCGGAAACACCGGGGAGCTGTTTTTT.